This TCR beta chain appears in the sequencing data of a study of blood T cell repertoires in COVID-19. Looking at the study overall: Italy, Spain and the United States were the sources of the convalescent and acute COVID-19 samples. The cDNA or gDNA used as material had been derived from T cells, B-cell-depleted T cells, or PBMCs.

In the study's own analysis: By means of reference gene primer amplification, nucleated cell counts were estimated. Measured with immunoSEQ multiplex PCR; TCRdb has only the in-frame clones, and not every one. The V and J calls and clone size are taken from that table; D and trimming were inferred from the DNA. The sample has around 180,000 clones, 85% to 90% seen once. CDR1 and CDR2 (germline): SGHTA, FQGNSA. The V end lost 2 bases, the J end lost 4 bases, and 12 bases lay between the germline ends. This CDR3 is built from 14 residues. This chain uses TRBV7-2 with TRBJ2-7, with D possibly TRBD2 on 5 matching bases. Material for sequencing was peripheral blood. This clonotype originated in a human donor in a cohort sampled during active COVID-19. The CDR3 loop reads CASSLLVGSYEQYF. The CDR3 nucleotides read TGTGCCAGCAGCTTACTCGTGGGGAGTTACGAGCAGTACTTC.